Listed below are T cell receptor beta chains from one sample, sequenced in a study of T cells in Graves' hyperthyroidism and ophthalmopathy. TCRdb analysed the multiplex PCR reads with MiXCR anew, one entry per CDR3 protein. In the table there are 350,000 to 400,000 distinct CDR3 sequences, 14% of which are singletons. Sequencing was done on a sample of blood. These receptors originate from a woman aged 60-75 years with Graves' hyperthyroidism. Each CDR3 is given with its conserved first and last residue. The order of the fields is clone size, V gene, D gene, J gene, CDR3 protein, CDR3 DNA. The D gene is left open where the match is weak. Not all rows give a size; the values are once, few, many and, for expanded clones, a class.

many	TRBV12-3/TRBV12-4	NA	TRBJ2-5	CASSNGPTGTQYF	TGTGCCAGCAGTAACGGGCCAACCGGGACCCAGTACTTC
few	TRBV24-1	TRBD1	TRBJ2-1	CATSANDRGEFF	TGTGCCACCAGTGCCAATGACAGGGGTGAGTTCTTC
many	TRBV19	NA	TRBJ2-5	CASSIMDSQETQYF	TGTGCCAGTAGTATTATGGACAGCCAAGAGACCCAGTACTTC
many	TRBV11-2	NA	TRBJ2-1	CASSSRFRSSYNEQFF	TGTGCCAGCAGCTCCCGTTTCAGGAGCTCCTACAATGAGCAGTTCTTC
many	TRBV20-1	NA	TRBJ2-1	CSAGGGHYNEQFF	TGCAGTGCTGGGGGGGGACACTACAATGAGCAGTTCTTC
few	TRBV18	TRBD2	TRBJ2-1	CASSPSGLAGNEQFF	TGTGCCAGCTCACCATCGGGACTAGCGGGAAATGAGCAGTTCTTC
many	TRBV19	TRBD1	TRBJ1-5	CASSTGQGVQPQHF	TGTGCCAGTAGTACTGGACAGGGGGTCCAGCCCCAGCATTTT
many	TRBV30	NA	TRBJ1-5	CAWSVSWQGGQPQHF	TGTGCCTGGAGTGTATCCTGGCAGGGCGGTCAGCCCCAGCATTTT
NA	TRBV6-1	TRBD1	TRBJ2-2	CASTERGAGGAGGELFF	TGTGCCAGCACTGAGAGGGGAGCAGGGGGCGCAGGCGGGGAGCTGTTTTTT
few	TRBV20-1	NA	TRBJ1-4	CSATWDTGRGKLFF	TGCAGTGCTACCTGGGATACGGGGAGGGGAAAACTGTTTTTT
NA	TRBV19	TRBD2	TRBJ2-2	CASSRTRGAGELFF	TGTGCCAGTAGTAGGACTAGGGGAGCCGGGGAGCTGTTTTTT
many	TRBV12-3/TRBV12-4	TRBD1	TRBJ2-7	CAVQGQGNYEQYF	TGTGCCGTTCAGGGACAGGGCAACTACGAGCAGTACTTC
many	TRBV11-2	NA	TRBJ2-1	CASSFEVVREQFF	TGTGCCAGCAGCTTTGAGGTAGTTCGAGAGCAGTTCTTC
many	TRBV2	NA	TRBJ1-2	CASSAGSRDNYGYTF	TGTGCCAGCAGTGCCGGCAGCAGAGATAACTATGGCTACACCTTC
few	TRBV7-2	NA	TRBJ1-2	CASSPYEGGGGGYTF	TGTGCCAGCAGCCCATACGAAGGGGGGGGGGGTGGCTACACCTTC
NA	TRBV24-1	TRBD1	TRBJ2-4	CATSDSTGDLAKNIQYF	TGTGCCACCAGTGATTCGACAGGGGATCTAGCCAAAAACATTCAGTACTTC
many	TRBV2	TRBD1	TRBJ2-3	CASGQGANTDTQYF	TGTGCCAGCGGACAGGGGGCGAACACAGATACGCAGTATTTT
many	TRBV9	NA	TRBJ2-3	CASSEASPSTDTQYF	TGTGCCAGCAGCGAGGCCAGCCCTAGCACAGATACGCAGTATTTT